The 17 T cell receptor beta chains listed next were all sequenced from one sample in a study of radiation and T cells in renal cell carcinoma. Time point defined: blood 4 weeks post-SBRT, at nephrectomy. Treatment reported: 15 Gy SBRT to primary tumor, nephrectomy 4 weeks later. Repertoires were generated with immunoSEQ multiplex PCR, while TCRdb's copy carries only in-frame clones and drops some. The sample consists of about 170,000 clones, about 88% of them appearing once. The source material was blood, sampled from a patient whose treatment included radiotherapy and nephrectomy. All receptors come from a woman between 50 and 59 years old with renal cell carcinoma.

This chain joins TRBV4-1 and TRBJ2-3; TRBD2 aligns across 8 bases. The germline V gene has CDR1 MGHRA and CDR2 YSYEKL. This CDR3 contains 16 residues. The trim removed 0 bases at V and 6 bases at J, leaving 8 bases unmatched. The CDR3 reads CASSQEAGGGADTQYF. CDR3 coding DNA: TGCGCCAGCAGCCAAGAGGCGGGAGGTGGGGCGGATACGCAGTATTTT.

The chain has TRBV7-2 and TRBJ1-2; weak D call: TRBD1 (5 bases). Germline V gives CDR1 SGHTA, CDR2 FQGNSA. This CDR3 is built from 15 residues. With 5 bases removed from V and 8 bases from J, the gap between germline ends came to 21 bases. The CDR3 here is CASSPMGTRSDGYTF. The CDR3 DNA is TGTGCCAGCAGCCCCATGGGGACGAGGTCAGACGGCTACACCTTC.

The chain is built from TRBV2 and TRBJ1-2; D may be TRBD1 (5 bases). Germline V gives CDR1 SNHLY, CDR2 FYNNEI. This CDR3 region has 14 residues. V dropped 4 bases and J dropped 4 bases, with 13 bases sitting between them. The CDR3 coding sequence is TGTGCCAGCAGTGGGGACGGCGGCGGCTATGGCTACACCTTC. Its translation: CASSGDGGGYGYTF. Using reference TRBV2 and TRBJ1-2 for the parts outside the CDR3, the full variable domain is EPEVTQTPSHQVTQMGQEVILRCVPISNHLYFYWYRQILGQKVEFLVSFYNNEISEKSEIFDDQFSVERPDGSNFTLKIRSTKLEDSAMYFCASSGDGGGYGYTFGSGTRLTVV.

The chain joins TRBV19 to TRBJ1-1; 7 nucleotides match TRBD1. V lost 2 bases to trimming and J lost 2 bases; unmatched junction nucleotides: 5. The CDR3 loop spans 15 amino acids. Looked up from germline, CDR1 is LNHDA and CDR2 is SQIVND (reference sequence). Here the CDR3 DNA reads TGTGCCAGTAGTATAATGACAGGGACCAACACTGAAGCTTTCTTT. Its translation: CASSIMTGTNTEAFF.

The chain uses TRBV7-2 and TRBJ1-1; TRBD1 matches 7 bases. The CDR3 has 15 residues. Germline lookup yields CDR1 SGHTA and CDR2 FQGNSA. V shed 6 bases and J 3 bases; nucleotides not matched to a gene: 10. The CDR3 loop reads CASSLRQGLYTEAFF. The DNA of the CDR3 is TGTGCCAGCAGTCTTCGACAGGGTTTGTACACTGAAGCTTTCTTT.

The chain links TRBV25-1 to TRBJ1-4; no definite D call. The V and J ends lost 5 bases and 0 bases respectively, with 7 bases between them. Germline assignment: CDR1 MGHDK and CDR2 SYGVNS. This CDR3 comprises 14 residues. This CDR3 is CASSRQTTNEKLFF. The CDR3 DNA sequence: TGTGCCAGCAGTCGGCAGACAACTAATGAAAAACTGTTTTTT. The whole variable domain, filled in from reference TRBV25-1 and TRBJ1-4, reads EADIYQTPRYLVIGTGKKITLECSQTMGHDKMYWYQQDPGMELHLIHYSYGVNSTEKGDLSSESTVSRIRTEHFPLTLESARPSHTSQYLCASSRQTTNEKLFFGSGTQLSVL.

The CDR3, as DNA: TGTGCCTGGAGTGTACGGGTCTATGGCTACACCTTC. It translates to CAWSVRVYGYTF. V is TRBV30 and J is TRBJ1-2; D gene ambiguous. CDR3 length equals 12 residues. V was clipped by 0 bases and J by 4 bases, with 6 bases between them. From germline, CDR1 is GTSNPN and CDR2 SVGIG (reference sequence).

V gene TRBV19 combines with J gene TRBJ2-2; the D gene could be TRBD1 or TRBD2 (5 bases each). Deletions cut 3 bases from V and 1 base from J, with 9 bases between. The germline V gene has CDR1 LNHDA and CDR2 SQIVND (reference sequence). There are 15 residues in the CDR3. This chain's CDR3 is CASSMRGLNTGELFF. The CDR3 DNA sequence: TGTGCCAGTAGTATGAGGGGCCTGAACACCGGGGAGCTGTTTTTT.

J is TRBJ2-7 and V is TRBV11-2, with TRBD2 matching over 8 bases. The V segment lost 3 bases and the J segment 2 bases; nucleotides outside the gene matches: 6. Germline lookup yields CDR1 SGHAT and CDR2 FQNNGV. This CDR3 has 15 residues. The CDR3 loop reads CASSFRAGGAYEQYF. The CDR3 bases are TGTGCCAGCAGCTTTCGGGCGGGGGGAGCCTACGAGCAGTACTTC.

V is TRBV7-9 and J is TRBJ2-6, with D hard to call. V was cut by 5 bases and J by 0 bases, with 8 bases left in between. The CDR3 spans 15 residues. Germline V gene sequence: CDR1 SEHNR, CDR2 FQNEAQ (reference sequence). The CDR3 bases are TGTGCCAGCAGCCCCCGGGTCTCTGGGGCCAACGTCCTGACTTTC. This encodes CASSPRVSGANVLTF.

The chain carries TRBV5-1 and TRBJ1-5; D is undetermined. V was shortened by 1 base and J by 0 bases, with 11 bases between the two germline ends. CDR3 length equals 16 residues. Looked up from germline, CDR1 is SGHRS and CDR2 is YFSETQ. The CDR3 nucleotides read TGCGCCAGCAGCTTGTCCGGCACAAGTAGCAATCAGCCCCAGCATTTT. It encodes CASSLSGTSSNQPQHF.

This sequence joins TRBV29-1 and TRBJ2-5, with D possibly TRBD2 on 7 matching bases. The DNA matches TRBJ2-7 better at its end, which makes the J call doubtful. Per the germline V gene, CDR1 is SQVTM and CDR2 is ANQGSEA. CDR3 length equals 14 residues. The DNA of the CDR3 is TGCAGCGTAGGGGGGGGCCGTGAGAGTGGCGAGCAGTACTTC. This codes for CSVGGGRESGEQYF.

This chain connects TRBV6-5 to TRBJ1-5; D possibly corresponds to TRBD1 (5 bases). Trimming removed 2 bases at V and 6 bases at J, with 11 bases between. Germline V lookup: CDR1 MNHEY, CDR2 SVGAGI. There are 14 residues in the CDR3. The chain's CDR3 is CASSYEPGGQPQHF. The DNA for the CDR3 is TGTGCCAGCAGTTACGAACCCGGGGGTCAGCCCCAGCATTTT.

The chain links TRBV6-5 to TRBJ2-3, with TRBD2 matching over 12 bases. CDR1 and CDR2 (germline): MNHEY, SVGAGI. V dropped 7 bases and J dropped 4; count of bases not matched to a gene: 3. This CDR3 spans 14 amino acids. CDR3 sequence (DNA): TGTGCCAGCACTAGCGGGGGGGCTTCAGATACGCAGTATTTT. Translating gives CASTSGGASDTQYF.

Details on this clone: Other DNA variants within this sample encode the same CDR3. The chain carries TRBV19 and TRBJ1-3; 8 nucleotides align to TRBD1. Germline loops: CDR1 LNHDA, CDR2 SQIVND (reference sequence). The CDR3 totals 15 residues. V gave up 6 bases and J gave up 4 bases; unmatched junction bases: 8. CDR3 nucleotides: TGTGCCAGTAGCCCCACAGGGGGTGGCGGAAACACCATATATTTT. As protein: CASSPTGGGGNTIYF.

The chain has TRBV2 and TRBJ1-1, with a tentative D call TRBD1 (5 bases). The length of the CDR3 is 14 residues. Between the trimmed V and J ends, which lost 4 bases and 0 bases, there was a span of 9 bases. In germline, CDR1 is SNHLY, CDR2 FYNNEI. The CDR3 here is CASSGGALNTEAFF. In DNA form, the CDR3 reads TGTGCCAGCAGTGGCGGGGCCCTGAACACTGAAGCTTTCTTT.

This rearrangement joins TRBV10-1 to TRBJ1-1, with a weak D call TRBD1 (6 bases). The ends were cut back, 1 base at V and 1 base at J, with 10 bases in the middle. The CDR3 is made up of 15 amino acids. Germline CDR1 reads WNHNN; CDR2 reads SYGVQD (reference sequence). The chain's CDR3 is CASSEFATGNTEAFF. The CDR3 DNA follows: TGCGCCAGCAGTGAGTTCGCGACAGGGAACACTGAAGCTTTCTTT.